The 11 T cell receptor beta chains below come from one sample, sequenced in a study of T cell repertoires in cytomegalovirus infection. One entry per CDR3 protein, called by TCRdb with MiXCR from the reads. The data hold about 250,000 distinct CDR3 sequences, with about 5.9% observed a single time. Sequenced input: PBMCs. The receptors come from a human donor in good health (CMV status not recorded). Some clones in this sample may be carry-over from other donors' samples.

This clonotype has at least ten counts. This chain joins TRBV19 and TRBJ1-5, with 9 bases lining up with TRBD1. Unmatched junction bases numbered 10, after V lost 7 bases and J lost 0 bases. The CDR3 sequence is 17 residues long. Germline V lookup: CDR1 LNHDA, CDR2 SQIVND (reference sequence). CDR3 protein: CASMGQGIRDSNQPQHF. The CDR3 DNA is TGTGCCAGTATGGGACAGGGAATTCGAGATAGCAATCAGCCCCAGCATTTT.

The table lists this clonotype with a few counts. The chain links TRBV7-9 to TRBJ2-7; 12 nucleotides line up with TRBD2. Germline assignment: CDR1 SEHNR and CDR2 FQNEAQ (reference sequence). V lost 10 bases, J lost 7 bases, and 8 bases stayed unmatched. CDR3 length: 13 residues. CDR3 DNA sequence: TGTGCCACTACGACTAGCGGGGGTGTGGAGCAGTACTTC. Encoded protein: CATTTSGGVEQYF.

The chain links TRBV10-3 to TRBJ1-5; no reliable D call. Germline V gene lookup returns CDR1 ENHRY and CDR2 SYGVKD. The V end lost 2 bases, the J end lost 0 bases, and 2 bases lay between the germline ends. CDR3 length: 13 residues. The CDR3 bases are TGTGCCATCAGTGAGGGTAGCAATCAGCCCCAGCATTTT. This sequence encodes CAISEGSNQPQHF.

This clonotype appeared many times. V and J are TRBV7-2 and TRBJ1-2; possibly TRBD1 for D (5 bases). CDR1 SGHTA and CDR2 FQGNSA come from the germline V gene. This CDR3 spans 13 amino acids. Trimming removed 1 base at V and 5 bases at J, with 8 bases between. The CDR3 region has the DNA TGTGCCAGCAGCTTAGAACAGGATTATGGCTACACCTTC. This sequence encodes CASSLEQDYGYTF.

This clonotype was observed at least ten times. The V and J genes are TRBV5-1 and TRBJ2-3; D unresolved. The CDR3 contains 14 residues. V was pared by 0 bases and J by 6 bases, with 11 bases between. Germline CDR1 is SGHRS and CDR2 is YFSETQ. CDR3: CASSLEWGSDTQYF. In nucleotides, the CDR3 is TGCGCCAGCAGCTTGGAATGGGGATCGGATACGCAGTATTTT.

The chain is built from TRBV20-1 and TRBJ2-7; tentative D call: TRBD1 (7 bases). This CDR3 has 14 residues. Per germline, CDR1 DFQATT and CDR2 SNEGSKA (reference sequence). The V gene lost 5 bases and the J gene lost 0 bases, with 14 bases spanning the gap. The CDR3 reads CSAQPGGTSYEQYF. CDR3 coding DNA: TGCAGTGCTCAACCAGGGGGGACCTCCTACGAGCAGTACTTC.

This clonotype was counted ten times or more. The chain couples TRBV2 to TRBJ2-1; 7 bases map to TRBD1. Germline lookup yields CDR1 SNHLY and CDR2 FYNNEI. Unmatched junction bases numbered 11, after V lost 10 bases and J lost 8 bases. The CDR3 length is 13 residues. The CDR3 coding sequence is TGTGCCACGAACAGGGGTTGGAGAGATGAGCAGTTCTTC. It specifies CATNRGWRDEQFF.

This clonotype occurred many times. The rearrangement uses TRBV13 and TRBJ2-2, with 10 bases fitting TRBD1. CDR3 size: 16 residues. V was pared by 5 bases and J by 5 bases, with 8 bases of the junction left unmatched. CDR1 is PRHDT and CDR2 is FYEKMQ in the germline V gene (reference sequence). The CDR3 nucleotides read TGTGCCAGCAGCCACCGGTGGGACAGGGGAACCGGGGAGCTGTTTTTT. Amino acids: CASSHRWDRGTGELFF.

This clonotype was seen ten or more times. This chain uses TRBV6-1 with TRBJ1-2; 7 bases fit TRBD1. With V trimmed by 6 bases and J by 9 bases, 13 bases remained unmatched. CDR1 MNHNS and CDR2 SASEGT come from the germline V gene. The CDR3 extends over 14 amino acids. CDR3 in DNA: TGTGCCAGCAGCCCTCGGACAGGCGATTCGAGCTACACCTTC. Translation: CASSPRTGDSSYTF.

This clonotype appeared many times. The rearrangement links TRBV7-2 to TRBJ1-2, with D unresolved. CDR1 and CDR2 (germline): SGHTA, FQGNSA. Trimming left V 5 bases short and J 4 bases short, with 14 bases between. The CDR3 runs to 14 residues. The CDR3 nucleotides read TGTGCCAGCAGCCAACAAGCAACTTCCTATGGCTACACCTTC. Its translation is CASSQQATSYGYTF.

This clonotype has ten or more counts. The chain uses TRBV29-1 and TRBJ1-2; TRBD1 is a possible D gene (6 bases). V lost 6 bases and J lost 8, with 16 bases in between. This CDR3 is 12 amino acids long. CDR1 SQVTM and CDR2 ANQGSEA come from the germline V gene. CDR3 nucleotide sequence: TGCAGCGTCGGACAGTTCCCGGAAGGCTACACCTTC. It encodes CSVGQFPEGYTF.